The clone carrying this TCR beta chain was observed a few times. This specimen belongs to a study of T cells in Graves' hyperthyroidism and ophthalmopathy. Disease lasting under 3 months, a NOSPECS grade of at least 4, and a Clinical Activity Score of at least 3 were features of the ophthalmopathy patients. Amplification targeted TCR beta CDR3 regions from RNA transcripts. HTBI primers were employed in a first-round RT-PCR of the TCR CDR3. TCRdb reanalysed the multiplex PCR reads using MiXCR and keeps one entry per CDR3 protein. The sample has approximately 690,000 distinct CDR3 sequences, less than 25% seen once; the top ten hold about 35%. Germline-derived CDR1 and CDR2 are SGHKS and YYEKEE (reference sequence). V gave up 4 bases and J gave up 2 bases; unmatched junction bases: 4. The CDR3 loop spans 17 amino acids.

The sequenced material came from blood. The V and J genes are TRBV5-5 and TRBJ2-2; TRBD2 agrees at 14 bases. The clonotype comes from a man younger than 40 with Graves' ophthalmopathy. The CDR3 DNA reads TGTGCCAGCAGCCGACTAGCGGGAGGGCCTAACACCGGGGAGCTGTTTTTT. The encoded protein is CASSRLAGGPNTGELFF.